The 6 T cell receptor beta chains below were found in one sample sequenced in a study of T-cell reconstitution after alpha-beta-depleted transplantation in children. Unique molecular identifiers were incorporated into the prepared TCRbeta library. From the PCR reads, TCRdb called clonotypes with MiXCR, one entry per CDR3 protein. This table holds around 580,000 distinct CDR3 sequences, 23% found once. The sequenced sample was PBMCs, mostly from graft donor cells, obtained 360 days after TCRalphabeta/CD19-depleted stem cell transplant. The receptors originated from a boy less than two years old who had a stem cell transplant for acute myeloid leukemia, so the T cells may come from the graft donor.

The chain couples TRBV6-1 to TRBJ2-7, with D possibly TRBD1 on 5 matching bases. Germline-derived CDR1 and CDR2 are MNHNS and SASEGT. The CDR3 covers 16 residues. Trimming removed 6 bases from V and 5 bases from J, with 23 bases in between. The CDR3 DNA reads as TGTGCCAGCAGAAATTCAAGGGTTGGGGCCCAAAACGAGCAGTACTTC. This sequence encodes CASRNSRVGAQNEQYF.

V usage is TRBV20-1 and J usage is TRBJ1-2; D gene unclear. The CDR3 contains 14 residues. V lost 3 bases, J lost 5 bases, and 16 bases lay in between. The germline V gene encodes CDR1 DFQATT and CDR2 SNEGSKA (reference sequence). In nucleotides, the CDR3 is TGCAGTGCTAGTCTCGGGGTAGTCAGTTATGGCTACACCTTC. Encoded protein: CSASLGVVSYGYTF.

This clonotype came up a few times. V is TRBV5-1 and J is TRBJ1-1; D unresolved. Looked up from germline, CDR1 is SGHRS and CDR2 is YFSETQ. CDR3 length: 15 amino acids. The germline V and J ends were trimmed by 0 bases and 0 bases, with 9 bases remaining between them. CDR3 sequence reads: CASSLDTAMNTEAFF. In DNA, the CDR3 is TGCGCCAGCAGCTTGGACACAGCTATGAACACTGAAGCTTTCTTT.

The chain employs TRBV16 and TRBJ2-3; D call uncertain. The CDR3 has 16 residues. Trimming took 0 bases from V and 2 from J, leaving 12 bases between them. Per germline, CDR1 KGHSY and CDR2 FQNENV. The CDR3 nucleotides read TGTGCCAGCAGCCAATCAACAGAACCTAACACAGATACGCAGTATTTT. Its translation: CASSQSTEPNTDTQYF.

This chain connects TRBV18 to TRBJ2-1; maybe TRBD1 (6 bases). CDR1 and CDR2 from the germline V gene are KGHSH and LQKENI. Trimming cost V 5 bases and J 7 bases, with 18 bases left between them. This CDR3 is 15 amino acids long. CDR3 amino acids: CASSSTNVRGNEQFF. CDR3 in DNA: TGTGCCAGCTCATCGACTAATGTAAGGGGGAATGAGCAGTTCTTC.

The V gene is TRBV12-3 or TRBV12-4, the J gene TRBJ1-5; D not resolved. The CDR3 has 12 amino acids. Trimming stripped 3 bases from V and 6 bases from J, with 6 bases between. CDR3 nucleotides: TGTGCCAGCAGTTTCGAGGGTCAGCCCCAGCATTTT. This translates into CASSFEGQPQHF.